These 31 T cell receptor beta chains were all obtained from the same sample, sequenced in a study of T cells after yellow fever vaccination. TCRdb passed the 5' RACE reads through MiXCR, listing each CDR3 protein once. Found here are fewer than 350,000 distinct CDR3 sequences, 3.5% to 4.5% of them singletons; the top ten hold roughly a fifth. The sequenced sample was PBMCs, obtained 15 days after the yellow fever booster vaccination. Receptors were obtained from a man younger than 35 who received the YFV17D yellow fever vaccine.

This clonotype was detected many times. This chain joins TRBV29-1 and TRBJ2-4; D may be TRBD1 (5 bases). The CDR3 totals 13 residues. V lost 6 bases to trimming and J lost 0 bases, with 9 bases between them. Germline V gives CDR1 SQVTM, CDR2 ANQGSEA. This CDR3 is CSVRALAKNIQYF. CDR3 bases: TGCAGCGTCAGGGCTTTAGCCAAAAACATTCAGTACTTC.

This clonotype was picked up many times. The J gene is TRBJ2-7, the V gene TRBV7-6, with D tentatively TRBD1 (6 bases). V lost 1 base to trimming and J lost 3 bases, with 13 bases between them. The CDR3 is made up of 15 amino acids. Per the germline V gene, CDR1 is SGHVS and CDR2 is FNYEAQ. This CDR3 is CASSLVQTGVYEQYF. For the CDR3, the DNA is TGTGCCAGCAGCTTAGTGCAGACAGGAGTCTACGAGCAGTACTTC.

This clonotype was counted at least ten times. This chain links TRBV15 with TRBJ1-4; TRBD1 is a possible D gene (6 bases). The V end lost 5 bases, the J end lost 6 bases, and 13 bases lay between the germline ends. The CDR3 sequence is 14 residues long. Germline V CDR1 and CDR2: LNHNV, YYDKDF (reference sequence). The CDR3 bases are TGTGCCACCAGCTCCTGGGGGGGCGATGAAAAACTGTTTTTT. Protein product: CATSSWGGDEKLFF.

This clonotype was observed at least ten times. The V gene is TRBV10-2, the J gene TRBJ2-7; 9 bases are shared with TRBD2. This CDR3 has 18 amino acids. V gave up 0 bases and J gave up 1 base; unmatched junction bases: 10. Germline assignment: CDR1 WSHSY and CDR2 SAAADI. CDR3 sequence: CASSESRSSGARSYEQYV. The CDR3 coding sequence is TGCGCCAGCAGTGAGTCGAGGTCTAGCGGGGCTCGATCCTACGAGCAGTACGTC.

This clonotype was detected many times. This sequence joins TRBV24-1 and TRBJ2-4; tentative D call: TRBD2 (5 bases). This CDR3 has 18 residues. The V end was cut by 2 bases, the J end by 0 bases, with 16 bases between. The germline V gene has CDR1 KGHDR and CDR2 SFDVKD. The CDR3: CATSDSGRHAGAKNIQYF. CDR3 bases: TGTGCCACCAGTGATTCAGGACGTCATGCGGGAGCCAAAAACATTCAGTACTTC.

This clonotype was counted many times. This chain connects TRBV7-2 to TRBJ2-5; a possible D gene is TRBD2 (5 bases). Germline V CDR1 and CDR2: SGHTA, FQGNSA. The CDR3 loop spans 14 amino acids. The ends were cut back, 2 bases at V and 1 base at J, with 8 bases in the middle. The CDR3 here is CASSLRTSQETQYF. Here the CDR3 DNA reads TGTGCCAGCAGCTTACGGACTTCCCAAGAGACCCAGTACTTC.

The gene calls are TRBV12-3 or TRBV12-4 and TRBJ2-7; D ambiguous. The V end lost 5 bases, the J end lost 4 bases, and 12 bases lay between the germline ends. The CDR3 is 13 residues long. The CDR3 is CASSPLSPYEQYF. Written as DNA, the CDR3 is TGTGCCAGCAGTCCCCTATCCCCATACGAGCAGTACTTC.

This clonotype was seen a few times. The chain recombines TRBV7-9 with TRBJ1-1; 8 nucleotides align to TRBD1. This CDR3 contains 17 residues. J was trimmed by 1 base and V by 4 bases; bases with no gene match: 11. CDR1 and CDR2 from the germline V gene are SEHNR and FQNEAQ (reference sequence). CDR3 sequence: CASSSITTGATNTEAFF. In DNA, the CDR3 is TGTGCCAGCAGCTCGATAACGACAGGGGCGACGAACACTGAAGCTTTCTTT.

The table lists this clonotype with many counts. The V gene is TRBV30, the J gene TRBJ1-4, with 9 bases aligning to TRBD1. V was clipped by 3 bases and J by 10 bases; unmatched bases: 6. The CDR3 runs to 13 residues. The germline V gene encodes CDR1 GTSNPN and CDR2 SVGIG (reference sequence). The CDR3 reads CAWRGGTGRKLFF. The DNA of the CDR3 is TGTGCCTGGAGAGGAGGGACAGGGCGAAAACTGTTTTTT.

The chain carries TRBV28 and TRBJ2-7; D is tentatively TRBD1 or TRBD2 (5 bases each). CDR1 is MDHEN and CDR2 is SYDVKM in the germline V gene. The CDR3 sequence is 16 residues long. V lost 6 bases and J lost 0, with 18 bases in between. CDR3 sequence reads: CASSSPGTRTSYEQYF. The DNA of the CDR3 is TGTGCCAGCAGCTCTCCCGGGACCCGGACCTCCTACGAGCAGTACTTC.

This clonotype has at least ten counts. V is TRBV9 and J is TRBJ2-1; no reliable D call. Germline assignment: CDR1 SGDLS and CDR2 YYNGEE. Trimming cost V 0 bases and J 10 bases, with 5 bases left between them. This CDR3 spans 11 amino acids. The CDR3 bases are TGTGCCAGCAGCGTAGCTACGGAGCAGTTCTTC. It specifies CASSVATEQFF. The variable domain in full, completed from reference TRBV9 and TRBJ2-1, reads DSGVTQTPKHLITATGQRVTLRCSPRSGDLSVYWYQQSLDQGLQFLIQYYNGEERAKGNILERFSAQQFPDLHSELNLSSLELGDSALYFCASSVATEQFFGPGTRLTVL.

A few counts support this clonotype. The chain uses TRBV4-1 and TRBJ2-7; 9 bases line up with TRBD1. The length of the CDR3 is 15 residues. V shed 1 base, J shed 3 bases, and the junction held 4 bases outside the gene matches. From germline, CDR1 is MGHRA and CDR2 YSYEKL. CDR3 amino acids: CASSQGDRESYEQYF. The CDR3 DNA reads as TGCGCCAGCAGCCAAGGGGACAGGGAGAGCTACGAGCAGTACTTC.

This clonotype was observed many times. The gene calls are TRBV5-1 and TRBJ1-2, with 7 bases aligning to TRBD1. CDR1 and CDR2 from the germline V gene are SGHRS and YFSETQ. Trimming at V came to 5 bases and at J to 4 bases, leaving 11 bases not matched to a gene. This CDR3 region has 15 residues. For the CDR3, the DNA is TGCGCCAGCAGGGAGGGGATCGGACAGGCCTATGGCTACACCTTC. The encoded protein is CASREGIGQAYGYTF.

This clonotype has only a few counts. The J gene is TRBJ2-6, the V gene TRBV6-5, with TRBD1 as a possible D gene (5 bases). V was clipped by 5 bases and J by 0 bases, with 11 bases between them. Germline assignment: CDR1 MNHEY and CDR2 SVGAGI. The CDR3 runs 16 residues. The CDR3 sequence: CASSNQGSSGANVLTF. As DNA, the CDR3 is TGTGCCAGCAGTAACCAGGGTAGCTCTGGGGCCAACGTCCTGACTTTC.

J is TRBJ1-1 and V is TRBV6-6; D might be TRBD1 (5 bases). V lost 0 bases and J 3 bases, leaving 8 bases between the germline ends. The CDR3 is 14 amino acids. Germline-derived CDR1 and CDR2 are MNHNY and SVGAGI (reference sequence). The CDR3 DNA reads TGTGCCAGCAGTTACTCGGGAGGGGACACTGAAGCTTTCTTT. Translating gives CASSYSGGDTEAFF.

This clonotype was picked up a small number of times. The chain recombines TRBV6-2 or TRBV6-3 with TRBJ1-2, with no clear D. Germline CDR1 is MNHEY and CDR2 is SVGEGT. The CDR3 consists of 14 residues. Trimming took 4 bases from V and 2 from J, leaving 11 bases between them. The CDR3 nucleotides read TGTGCCAGCAGTTCACAGCGAACAAACTATGGCTACACCTTC. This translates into CASSSQRTNYGYTF.

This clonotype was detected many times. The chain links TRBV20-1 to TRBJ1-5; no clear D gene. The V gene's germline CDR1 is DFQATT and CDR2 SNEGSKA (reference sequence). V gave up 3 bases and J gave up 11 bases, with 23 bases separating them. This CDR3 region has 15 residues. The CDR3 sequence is CSASPGEGPYHSQHF. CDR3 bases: TGCAGTGCTAGCCCCGGTGAGGGCCCCTATCATTCCCAGCATTTT.

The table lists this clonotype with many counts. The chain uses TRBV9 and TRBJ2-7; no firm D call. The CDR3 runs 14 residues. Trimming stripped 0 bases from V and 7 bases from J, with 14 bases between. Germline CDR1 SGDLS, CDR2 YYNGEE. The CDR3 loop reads CASSVAQTMGEQYF. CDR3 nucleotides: TGTGCCAGCAGCGTAGCCCAGACGATGGGGGAGCAGTACTTC.

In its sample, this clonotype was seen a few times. This chain's CDR3 is CASSKVAGGLHEQYF. CDR3 in DNA: TGTGCCAGCAGCAAAGTGGCAGGGGGCTTGCACGAGCAGTACTTC. The chain joins TRBV21-1 to TRBJ2-7; TRBD1 is the table's D call and was not checked against the DNA. TRBV21-1 is tagged as a pseudogene. The CDR3 is 15 amino acids.

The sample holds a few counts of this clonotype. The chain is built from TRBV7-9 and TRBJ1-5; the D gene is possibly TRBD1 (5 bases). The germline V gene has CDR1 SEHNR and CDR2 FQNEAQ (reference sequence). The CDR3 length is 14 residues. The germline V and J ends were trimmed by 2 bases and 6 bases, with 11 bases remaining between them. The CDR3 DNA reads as TGTGCCAGCAGCTTACACCAGGGCGGTCAGCCCCAGCATTTT. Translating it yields CASSLHQGGQPQHF.

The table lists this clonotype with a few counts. As DNA, the CDR3 is TGTGCCAGCACTCGGGGACAGGGGCTAATCTCTGGGGCCAACGTCCTGACTTTC. Its translation: CASTRGQGLISGANVLTF. The gene calls are TRBV6-5 and TRBJ2-6, with 10 bases that match TRBD1. This CDR3 contains 18 residues. V was clipped by 7 bases and J by 0 bases; unmatched bases: 9. Germline loops: CDR1 MNHEY, CDR2 SVGAGI.

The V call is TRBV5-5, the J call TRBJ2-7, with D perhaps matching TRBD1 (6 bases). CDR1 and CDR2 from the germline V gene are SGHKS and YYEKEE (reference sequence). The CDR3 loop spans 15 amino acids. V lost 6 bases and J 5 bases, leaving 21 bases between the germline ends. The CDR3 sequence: CASKLGTGSIHEQYF. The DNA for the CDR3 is TGTGCCAGCAAGCTCGGAACAGGGTCCATCCACGAGCAGTACTTC.

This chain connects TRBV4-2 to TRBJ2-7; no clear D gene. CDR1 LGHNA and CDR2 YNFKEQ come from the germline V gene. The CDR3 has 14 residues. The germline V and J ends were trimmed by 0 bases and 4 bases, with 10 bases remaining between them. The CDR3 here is CASSQDSSRYEQYV. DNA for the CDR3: TGTGCCAGCAGCCAAGATAGCAGCCGTTACGAGCAGTACGTC.

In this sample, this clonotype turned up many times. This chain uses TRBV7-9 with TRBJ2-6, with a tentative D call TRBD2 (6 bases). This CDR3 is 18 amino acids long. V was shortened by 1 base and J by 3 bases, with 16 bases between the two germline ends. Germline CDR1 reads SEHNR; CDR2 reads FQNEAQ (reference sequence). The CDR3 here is CASSLVGQRLVGANVLTF. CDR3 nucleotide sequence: TGTGCCAGCAGCTTAGTGGGGCAGAGACTAGTTGGGGCCAACGTCCTGACTTTC.

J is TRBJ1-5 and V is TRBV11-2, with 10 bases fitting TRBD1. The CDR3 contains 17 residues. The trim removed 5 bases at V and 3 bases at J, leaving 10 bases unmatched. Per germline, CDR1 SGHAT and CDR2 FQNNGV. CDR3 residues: CASSPGIGTGVNQPQHF. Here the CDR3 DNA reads TGTGCCAGCAGCCCAGGTATTGGGACAGGGGTCAATCAGCCCCAGCATTTT.

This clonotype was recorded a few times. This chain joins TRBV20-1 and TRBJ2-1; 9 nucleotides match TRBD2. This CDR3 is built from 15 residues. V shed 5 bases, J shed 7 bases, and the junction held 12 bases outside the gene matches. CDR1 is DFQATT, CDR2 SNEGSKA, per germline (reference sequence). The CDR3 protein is CSAPGVAGGRNEQFF. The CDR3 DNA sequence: TGCAGTGCTCCAGGAGTGGCGGGGGGGCGTAATGAGCAGTTCTTC.

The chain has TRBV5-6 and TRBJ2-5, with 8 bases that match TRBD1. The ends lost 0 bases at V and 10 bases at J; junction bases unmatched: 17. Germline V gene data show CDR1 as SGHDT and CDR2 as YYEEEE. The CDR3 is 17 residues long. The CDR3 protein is CASSLDWVGQGRTDQYF. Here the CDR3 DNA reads TGTGCCAGCAGCTTGGATTGGGTTGGACAGGGTCGGACGGACCAGTACTTC. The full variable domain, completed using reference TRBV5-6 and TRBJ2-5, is DAGVTQSPTHLIKTRGQQVTLRCSPKSGHDTVSWYQQALGQGPQFIFQYYEEEERQRGNFPDRFSGHQFPNYSSELNVNALLLGDSALYLCASSLDWVGQGRTDQYFGPGTRLLVL.

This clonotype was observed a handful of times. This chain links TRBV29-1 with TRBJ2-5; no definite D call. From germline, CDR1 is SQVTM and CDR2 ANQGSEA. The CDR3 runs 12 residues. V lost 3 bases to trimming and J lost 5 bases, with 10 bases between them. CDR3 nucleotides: TGCAGCGTTGATACGCCATTTGAGACCCAGTACTTC. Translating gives CSVDTPFETQYF.

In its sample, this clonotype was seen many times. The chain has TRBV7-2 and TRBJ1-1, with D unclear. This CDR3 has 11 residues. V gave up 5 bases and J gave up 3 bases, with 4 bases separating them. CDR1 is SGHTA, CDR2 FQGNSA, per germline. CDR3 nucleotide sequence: TGTGCCAGCAGCCCGTACACTGAAGCTTTCTTT. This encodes CASSPYTEAFF.

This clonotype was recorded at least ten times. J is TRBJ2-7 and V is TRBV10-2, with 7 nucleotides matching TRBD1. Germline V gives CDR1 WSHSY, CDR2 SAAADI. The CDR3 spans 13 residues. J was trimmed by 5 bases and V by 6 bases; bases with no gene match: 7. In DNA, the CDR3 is TGCGCCAGCAGGCCTCCGGGACAGCACGAGCAGTACTTC. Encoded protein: CASRPPGQHEQYF.

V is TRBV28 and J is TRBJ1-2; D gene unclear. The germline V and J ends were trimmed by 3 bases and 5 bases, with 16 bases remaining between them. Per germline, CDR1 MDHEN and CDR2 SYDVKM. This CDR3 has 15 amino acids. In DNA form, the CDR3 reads TGTGCCAGCAGTTTCCGAGGAGCGGGGAATTATGGCTACACCTTC. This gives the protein CASSFRGAGNYGYTF.